The 30 T cell receptor beta chains below all came from one sample that was sequenced in a study of blood T cell repertoires in COVID-19. Generated by immunoSEQ multiplex PCR, the TCRdb table keeps only in-frame clones and is missing some. Among a few hundred thousand clones, around 88% were seen once, and the ten largest hold just under 7%. The specimen was peripheral blood. The receptors come from a young woman who had recovered from COVID-19.

Concerning this clone itself: The same CDR3 is also encoded by other DNA sequences in this sample. The chain has TRBV7-9 and TRBJ1-3; unclear D gene. Germline V lookup: CDR1 SEHNR, CDR2 FQNEAQ (reference sequence). V shed 1 base and J shed 1 base, with 5 bases lying between them. CDR3 length equals 14 residues. The CDR3 sequence is CASSLGVSGNTIYF. The CDR3 DNA reads TGTGCCAGCAGCTTAGGAGTGTCTGGAAACACCATATATTTT.

This clone was observed a single time. This chain connects TRBV2 to TRBJ2-6; D is unclear. The V gene lost 5 bases and the J gene lost 1 base, with 9 bases spanning the gap. CDR1 and CDR2 (germline): SNHLY, FYNNEI. The CDR3 contains 15 residues. The CDR3 spells CASSPQDSGANVLTF. DNA for the CDR3: TGTGCCAGCAGTCCCCAGGATTCTGGGGCCAACGTCCTGACTTTC.

The chain combines TRBV14 with TRBJ2-2; D might be TRBD2 (5 bases). This CDR3 has 15 residues. V shed 2 bases and J shed 4 bases, with 11 bases lying between them. Germline V gene sequence: CDR1 SGHDN, CDR2 FVKESK. For the CDR3, the DNA is TGTGCCAGCAGCCAACACAAGCGGCTCACCGGGGAGCTGTTTTTT. Translated, it gives CASSQHKRLTGELFF.

The rearrangement uses TRBV12-3 or TRBV12-4 and TRBJ2-1; no clear D. This CDR3 has 13 residues. Deletions cut 7 bases from V and 10 bases from J, with 17 bases between. The CDR3 here is CASTATSLIEQFF. CDR3 DNA sequence: TGTGCCAGCACCGCTACTTCCCTCATAGAGCAGTTCTTC.

The V call is TRBV4-3, the J call TRBJ2-7, with TRBD2 identical over 10 bases. Germline V gene data show CDR1 as LGHNA and CDR2 as YSLEER. Germline trimming cut 1 base from V and 2 bases from J; bases unmatched to any gene: 2. The CDR3 is made up of 15 amino acids. CDR3 sequence: CASSQGSGGAYEQYF. The CDR3, as DNA: TGCGCCAGCAGCCAAGGCAGCGGGGGGGCCTACGAGCAGTACTTC.

V gene TRBV2 combines with J gene TRBJ1-4; the D gene is possibly TRBD1 (6 bases). Germline V gene data show CDR1 as SNHLY and CDR2 as FYNNEI. The CDR3 contains 16 residues. V was shortened by 3 bases and J by 4 bases, with 15 bases between the two germline ends. CDR3 residues: CASSERGHGLNEKLFF. The CDR3 nucleotides are TGTGCCAGCAGTGAGAGGGGACATGGACTTAATGAAAAACTGTTTTTT.

This chain joins TRBV5-1 and TRBJ1-4; 8 nucleotides align to TRBD1. This CDR3 has 16 residues. Germline V lookup: CDR1 SGHRS, CDR2 YFSETQ. V shed 0 bases, J shed 3 bases, and the junction held 4 bases outside the gene matches. The CDR3 sequence is CASSLVTGVANEKLFF. The CDR3, as DNA: TGCGCCAGCAGCTTGGTGACAGGGGTAGCTAATGAAAAACTGTTTTTT. The variable domain in full, with the rest retrieved from reference TRBV5-1 and TRBJ1-4, is KAGVTQTPRYLIKTRGQQVTLSCSPISGHRSVSWYQQTPGQGLQFLFEYFSETQRNKGNFPGRFSGRQFSNSRSEMNVSTLELGDSALYLCASSLVTGVANEKLFFGSGTQLSVL.

This clone was seen just once. This chain uses TRBV9 with TRBJ1-3; weak D call: TRBD1 (5 bases). This CDR3 contains 15 residues. V was trimmed by 0 bases and J by 2 bases, leaving 9 bases between them. In germline, CDR1 is SGDLS, CDR2 YYNGEE. The CDR3 here is CASSVVEGAGNTIYF. The CDR3 nucleotides read TGTGCCAGCAGCGTAGTGGAAGGGGCTGGAAACACCATATATTTT.

The chain has TRBV11-2 and TRBJ1-1; 8 nucleotides line up with TRBD1. V dropped 5 bases and J dropped 1; count of bases not matched to a gene: 3. CDR3 length: 14 residues. The germline CDR1 and CDR2 sequences are SGHAT and FQNNGV. The CDR3 DNA follows: TGTGCCAGCAGCATTGGACAGGGGAACACTGAAGCTTTCTTT. Its protein product is CASSIGQGNTEAFF. The full variable domain, in which reference TRBV11-2 and TRBJ1-1 provide the parts outside the CDR3, is EAGVAQSPRYKIIEKRQSVAFWCNPISGHATLYWYQQILGQGPKLLIQFQNNGVVDDSQLPKDRFSAERLKGVDSTLKIQPAKLEDSAVYLCASSIGQGNTEAFFGQGTRLTVV.

This clone came up once. The chain is built from TRBV9 and TRBJ1-4; D call uncertain. The germline V gene encodes CDR1 SGDLS and CDR2 YYNGEE. Trimming left V 0 bases short and J 10 bases short, with 31 bases between. This CDR3 spans 20 amino acids. CDR3 loop: CASSVGPNNAGSAVIGKLFF. DNA of the CDR3: TGTGCCAGCAGCGTAGGTCCAAACAATGCGGGCAGCGCCGTGATCGGAAAACTGTTTTTT.

The chain links TRBV4-3 to TRBJ1-6, with D perhaps matching TRBD1 (5 bases). The germline V gene has CDR1 LGHNA and CDR2 YSLEER. With 0 bases removed from V and 7 bases from J, the gap between germline ends came to 16 bases. The CDR3 is 17 residues long. DNA of the CDR3: TGCGCCAGCAGCCAAGAAGGTCTGAGCAGGGTCAATTCACCCCTCCACTTT. Translating it yields CASSQEGLSRVNSPLHF.

As to this clone: Other DNA sequences from this sample encode an identical CDR3 as well. V and J are TRBV7-3 and TRBJ2-2; 7 bases map to TRBD1. Unmatched junction bases numbered 5, after V lost 5 bases and J lost 8 bases. CDR1 and CDR2 (germline): SGHTA, FQGTGA. The CDR3 is 13 amino acids. The chain's CDR3 is CASSLTGAGELFF. In nucleotides, the CDR3 is TGTGCCAGCAGCCTTACAGGGGCGGGGGAGCTGTTTTTT.

V is TRBV28 and J is TRBJ1-2, with a possible D match to TRBD1 (6 bases). CDR3 size: 14 residues. The germline V and J ends were trimmed by 3 bases and 4 bases, with 12 bases remaining between them. Germline lookup yields CDR1 MDHEN and CDR2 SYDVKM. The CDR3 DNA is TGTGCCAGCAGTTTTTTGGGGGCGTTCTATGGCTACACCTTC. Translated: CASSFLGAFYGYTF.

The rearrangement joins TRBV30 to TRBJ1-3; 8 bases line up with TRBD1. The CDR3 length is 12 residues. V lost 5 bases, J lost 6 bases, and 3 bases stayed unmatched. Germline CDR1 is GTSNPN and CDR2 is SVGIG (reference sequence). For the CDR3, the DNA is TGTGCCTGGTACAGGGGGGTAAACACCATATATTTT. This codes for CAWYRGVNTIYF.

The J gene is TRBJ2-7, the V gene TRBV4-1, with 8 bases that match TRBD1. The V gene's germline CDR1 is MGHRA and CDR2 YSYEKL. The CDR3 extends over 15 amino acids. With 0 bases clipped from V and 7 bases from J, the junction kept 8 bases outside the gene matches. The CDR3 here is CASSQDGTGWEEQYF. In nucleotides, the CDR3 is TGCGCCAGCAGCCAAGATGGGACAGGCTGGGAGGAGCAGTACTTC.

This chain uses TRBV28 with TRBJ1-1, with 10 bases identical to TRBD1. CDR3 length equals 16 residues. Losses at the gene ends were 4 bases for V and 1 base for J; bases not matched to a gene: 6. Germline V lookup: CDR1 MDHEN, CDR2 SYDVKM. CDR3 sequence reads: CASSSAGQGKNTEAFF. In DNA, the CDR3 is TGTGCCAGCAGTTCCGCGGGACAGGGGAAGAACACTGAAGCTTTCTTT.

Only one count was recorded for this clone. The chain uses TRBV14 and TRBJ1-2; 7 bases align to TRBD1. Germline V lookup: CDR1 SGHDN, CDR2 FVKESK. Trimming took 4 bases from V and 6 from J; bases not matched to a gene: 5. The CDR3 spans 13 residues. The CDR3, as DNA: TGTGCCAGCAGCCGGAACAGGGGAAATGGCTACACCTTC. Translation gives CASSRNRGNGYTF.

The J gene is TRBJ2-2, the V gene TRBV4-1; 9 nucleotides align to TRBD1. Germline CDR1 MGHRA, CDR2 YSYEKL. V shed 1 base and J 5 bases; nucleotides not matched to a gene: 11. The CDR3 spans 18 residues. The CDR3 bases are TGCGCCAGCAGCCAAGTTGCGACAGGGGGACAACCGACCGGGGAGCTGTTTTTT. Residues: CASSQVATGGQPTGELFF.

The V and J genes are TRBV3-1 (or the pseudogene TRBV3-2) and TRBJ2-3, with D possibly TRBD1 on 5 matching bases. Germline V gives CDR1 LGHDT, CDR2 YNNKEL (reference sequence). The CDR3 runs 13 residues. V was shortened by 3 bases and J by 6 bases, with 10 bases between the two germline ends. CDR3 region: CASSQGPWDTQYF. The CDR3 region has the DNA TGTGCCAGCAGCCAGGGGCCCTGGGATACGCAGTATTTT.

The chain has TRBV2 and TRBJ1-4; D gene uncertain. The length of the CDR3 is 14 residues. V dropped 3 bases and J dropped 8 bases, with 13 bases sitting between them. From germline, CDR1 is SNHLY and CDR2 FYNNEI. The CDR3 DNA reads as TGTGCCAGCAGTGAGTACAGCTCCCGCGAAAAACTGTTTTTT. Amino acid sequence: CASSEYSSREKLFF.

The chain combines TRBV6-6 with TRBJ1-4; D unclear. Germline values: CDR1 MNHNY, CDR2 SVGAGI (reference sequence). V was clipped by 2 bases and J by 8 bases, with 9 bases between them. The CDR3 has 13 residues. The CDR3 coding sequence is TGTGCCAGCAGTTACCCCCAGATCGAAAAACTGTTTTTT. This codes for CASSYPQIEKLFF.

The chain is built from TRBV9 and TRBJ2-2, with a weak D call TRBD1 (6 bases). CDR3 length equals 13 residues. Germline-derived CDR1 and CDR2 are SGDLS and YYNGEE. V lost 7 bases and J lost 0, with 7 bases in between. The CDR3 spells CASGQSNTGELFF. The CDR3 coding sequence is TGTGCCAGCGGACAGTCGAACACCGGGGAGCTGTTTTTT.

J is TRBJ1-1 and V is TRBV15; D perhaps matches TRBD1 (5 bases). V lost 7 bases, J lost 5 bases, and 14 bases lay in between. The CDR3 consists of 13 residues. CDR1 LNHNV and CDR2 YYDKDF come from the germline V gene (reference sequence). CDR3 sequence reads: CATIPRAGTEAFF. The CDR3 DNA reads TGTGCCACCATCCCCAGGGCGGGGACTGAAGCTTTCTTT.

The chain is built from TRBV6-6 and TRBJ2-3; D unclear. V gave up 6 bases and J gave up 0 bases, with 16 bases separating them. This CDR3 contains 16 residues. Germline V CDR1 and CDR2: MNHNY, SVGAGI (reference sequence). For the CDR3, the DNA is TGTGCCAGCAGCACGGTGCATTGGGCTAGCACAGATACGCAGTATTTT. Protein: CASSTVHWASTDTQYF.

This clone showed up just once. The chain employs TRBV5-1 and TRBJ2-1; 9 nucleotides align to TRBD1. Trimming removed 3 bases from V and 0 bases from J; junction bases left unmatched: 1. From germline, CDR1 is SGHRS and CDR2 YFSETQ. This CDR3 spans 15 amino acids. DNA of the CDR3: TGCGCCAGCAGCTACAGGGGGCGCTCCTACAATGAGCAGTTCTTC. Its translation is CASSYRGRSYNEQFF. Drawing the rest from reference TRBV5-1 and TRBJ2-1, the complete variable domain is KAGVTQTPRYLIKTRGQQVTLSCSPISGHRSVSWYQQTPGQGLQFLFEYFSETQRNKGNFPGRFSGRQFSNSRSEMNVSTLELGDSALYLCASSYRGRSYNEQFFGPGTRLTVL.

This chain links TRBV4-1 with TRBJ2-7; D is perhaps TRBD1 (5 bases). The V and J ends lost 1 base and 1 base respectively, with 14 bases between them. CDR3 size: 16 residues. Germline V gives CDR1 MGHRA, CDR2 YSYEKL. The CDR3: CASSQAQGRVSYEQYF. CDR3 in DNA: TGCGCCAGCAGCCAAGCGCAGGGTAGAGTTTCCTACGAGCAGTACTTC.

The chain employs TRBV9 and TRBJ1-3; the match to TRBD1 covers 7 bases. This CDR3 region has 15 residues. V lost 3 bases to trimming and J lost 0 bases; unmatched junction nucleotides: 3. Germline assignment: CDR1 SGDLS and CDR2 YYNGEE. The CDR3 protein is CASSGTGFSGNTIYF. The CDR3 DNA follows: TGTGCCAGCAGCGGGACAGGTTTCTCTGGAAACACCATATATTTT.

This chain links TRBV7-6 with TRBJ2-2, with D possibly being TRBD2 (6 bases). CDR1 and CDR2 from the germline V gene are SGHVS and FNYEAQ. V shed 0 bases and J shed 3 bases, with 11 bases lying between them. The CDR3 covers 16 residues. The CDR3 loop is CASSLAGRGDTGELFF. In DNA form, the CDR3 reads TGTGCCAGCAGCTTAGCGGGTCGCGGGGACACCGGGGAGCTGTTTTTT.

The V and J genes are TRBV5-6 and TRBJ1-1; TRBD1 matches 8 bases. This CDR3 region has 14 residues. Germline-derived CDR1 and CDR2 are SGHDT and YYEEEE. Trimming took 2 bases from V and 7 from J; bases not matched to a gene: 7. CDR3 amino acids: CASSFIDRGSEAFF. The CDR3 DNA sequence: TGTGCCAGCAGCTTCATTGACAGGGGTAGTGAAGCTTTCTTT.

This clone was observed a single time. The chain employs TRBV4-1 and TRBJ1-5; no clear D gene. From germline, CDR1 is MGHRA and CDR2 YSYEKL. V was cut by 4 bases and J by 2 bases, with 12 bases left in between. The length of the CDR3 is 15 residues. The DNA of the CDR3 is TGCGCCAGCAGCCCCTCGGTTACTGGCAATCAGCCCCAGCATTTT. This sequence encodes CASSPSVTGNQPQHF.